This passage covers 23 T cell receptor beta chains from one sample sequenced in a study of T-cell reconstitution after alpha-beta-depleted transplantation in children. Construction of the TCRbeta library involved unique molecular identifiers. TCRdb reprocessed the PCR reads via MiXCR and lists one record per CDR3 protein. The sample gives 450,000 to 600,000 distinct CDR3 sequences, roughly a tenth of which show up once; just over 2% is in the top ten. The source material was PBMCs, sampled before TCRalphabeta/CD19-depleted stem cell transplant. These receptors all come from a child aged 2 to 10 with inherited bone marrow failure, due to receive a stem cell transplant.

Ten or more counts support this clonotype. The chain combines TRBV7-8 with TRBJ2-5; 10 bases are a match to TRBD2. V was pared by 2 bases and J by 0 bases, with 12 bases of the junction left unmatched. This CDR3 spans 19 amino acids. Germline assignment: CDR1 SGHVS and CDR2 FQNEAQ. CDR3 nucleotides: TGTGCCAGCAGCTTATTCCCCCTAGCGGGAGAGAAGTACCAAGAGACCCAGTACTTC. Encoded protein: CASSLFPLAGEKYQETQYF.

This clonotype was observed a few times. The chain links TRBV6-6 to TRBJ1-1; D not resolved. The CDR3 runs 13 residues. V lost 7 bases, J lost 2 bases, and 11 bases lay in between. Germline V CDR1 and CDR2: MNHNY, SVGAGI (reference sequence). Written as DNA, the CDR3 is TGTGCCAGCATCCCGGGAACTAACACTGAAGCTTTCTTT. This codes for CASIPGTNTEAFF.

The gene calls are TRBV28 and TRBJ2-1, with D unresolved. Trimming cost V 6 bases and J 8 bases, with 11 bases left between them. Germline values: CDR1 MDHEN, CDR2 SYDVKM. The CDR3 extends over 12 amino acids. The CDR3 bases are TGTGCCAGCAGGACCGTAGCATATGAGCAGTTCTTC. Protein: CASRTVAYEQFF.

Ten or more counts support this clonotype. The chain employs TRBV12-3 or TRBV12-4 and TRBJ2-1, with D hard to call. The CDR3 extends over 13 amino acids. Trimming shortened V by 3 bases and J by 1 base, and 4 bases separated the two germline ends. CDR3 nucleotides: TGTGCCAGCAGTTTGATGTCCTACAATGAGCAGTTCTTC. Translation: CASSLMSYNEQFF.

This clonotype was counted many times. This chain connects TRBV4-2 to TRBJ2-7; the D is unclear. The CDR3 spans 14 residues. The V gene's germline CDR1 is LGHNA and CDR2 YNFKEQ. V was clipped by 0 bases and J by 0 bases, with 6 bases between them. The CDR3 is CASSQEVLSYEQYF. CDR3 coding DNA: TGTGCCAGCAGCCAAGAGGTCCTCTCCTACGAGCAGTACTTC.

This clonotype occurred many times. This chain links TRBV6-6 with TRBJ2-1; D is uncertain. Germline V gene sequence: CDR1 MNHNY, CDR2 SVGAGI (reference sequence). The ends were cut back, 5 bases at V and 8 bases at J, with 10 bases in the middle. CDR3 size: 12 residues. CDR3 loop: CASSNPWYEQFF. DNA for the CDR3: TGTGCCAGCAGTAATCCCTGGTATGAGCAGTTCTTC.

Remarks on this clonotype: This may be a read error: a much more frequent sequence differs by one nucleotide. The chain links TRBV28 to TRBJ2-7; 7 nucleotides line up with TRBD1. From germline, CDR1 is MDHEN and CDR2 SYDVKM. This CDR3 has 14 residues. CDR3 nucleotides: TGTGCCAGCAGTCAACTCGACAGGGTGGGGGAGCGGTACTTC. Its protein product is CASSQLDRVGERYF. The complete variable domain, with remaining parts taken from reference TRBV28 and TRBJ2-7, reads DVKVTQSSRYLVKRTGEKVFLECVQDMDHENMFWYRQDPGLGLRLIYFSYDVKMKEKGDIPEGYSVSREKKERFSLILESASTNQTSMYLCASSQLDRVGERYFGPGTRLTVT.

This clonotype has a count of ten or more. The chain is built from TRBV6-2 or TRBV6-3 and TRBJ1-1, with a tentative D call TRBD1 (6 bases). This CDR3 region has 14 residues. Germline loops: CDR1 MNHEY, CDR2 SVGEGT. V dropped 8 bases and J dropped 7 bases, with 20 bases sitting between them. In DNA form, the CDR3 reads TGTGCCAGCGGCCTTTATGGGGGCGCGGGTGAAGCTTTCTTT. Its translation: CASGLYGGAGEAFF.

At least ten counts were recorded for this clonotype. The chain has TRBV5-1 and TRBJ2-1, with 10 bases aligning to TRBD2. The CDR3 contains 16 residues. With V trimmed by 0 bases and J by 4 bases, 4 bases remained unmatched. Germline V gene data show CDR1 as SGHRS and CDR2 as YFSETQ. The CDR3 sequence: CASSLVTSGVYNEQFF. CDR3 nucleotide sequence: TGCGCCAGCAGCTTGGTTACTAGCGGGGTTTACAATGAGCAGTTCTTC.

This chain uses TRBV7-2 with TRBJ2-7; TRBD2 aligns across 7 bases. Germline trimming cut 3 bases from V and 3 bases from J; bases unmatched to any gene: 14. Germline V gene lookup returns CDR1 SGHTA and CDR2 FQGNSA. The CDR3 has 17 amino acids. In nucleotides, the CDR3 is TGTGCCAGCAGCTTGCCCGCGTTCGGCGGGAGCCTCTACGAGCAGTACTTC. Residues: CASSLPAFGGSLYEQYF.

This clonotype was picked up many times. CDR3 sequence reads: CASSLEGLGGTEQYF. Written as DNA, the CDR3 is TGTGCCAGCAGCTTGGAGGGACTAGGAGGCACCGAGCAGTACTTC. This chain links TRBV5-5 with TRBJ2-7; 8 nucleotides line up with TRBD2. CDR3 length: 15 amino acids. V lost 0 bases, J lost 6 bases, and 8 bases stayed unmatched. The germline V gene has CDR1 SGHKS and CDR2 YYEKEE (reference sequence).

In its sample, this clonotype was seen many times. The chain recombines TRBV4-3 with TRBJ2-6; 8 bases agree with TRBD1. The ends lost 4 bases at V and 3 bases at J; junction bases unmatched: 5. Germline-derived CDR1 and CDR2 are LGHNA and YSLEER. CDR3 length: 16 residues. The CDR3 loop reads CASSPDRGLGANVLTF. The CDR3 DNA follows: TGCGCCAGCAGCCCCGACAGGGGCCTTGGGGCCAACGTCCTGACTTTC.

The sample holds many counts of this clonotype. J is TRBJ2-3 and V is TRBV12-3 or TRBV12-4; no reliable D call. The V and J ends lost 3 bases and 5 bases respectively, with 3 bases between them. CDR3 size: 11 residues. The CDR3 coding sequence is TGTGCCAGCAGTTTCCGAGATACGCAGTATTTT. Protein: CASSFRDTQYF.

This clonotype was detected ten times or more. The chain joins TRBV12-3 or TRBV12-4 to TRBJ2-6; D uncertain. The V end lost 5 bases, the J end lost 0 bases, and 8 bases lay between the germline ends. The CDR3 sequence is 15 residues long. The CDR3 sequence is CASSLRSSGANVLTF. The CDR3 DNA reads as TGTGCCAGCAGTCTCAGGAGCTCTGGGGCCAACGTCCTGACTTTC.

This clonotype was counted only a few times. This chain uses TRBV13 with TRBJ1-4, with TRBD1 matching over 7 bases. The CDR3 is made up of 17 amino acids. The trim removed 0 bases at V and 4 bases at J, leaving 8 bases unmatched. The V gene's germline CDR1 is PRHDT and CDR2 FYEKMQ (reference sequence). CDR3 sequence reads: CASSLGGTVFLNEKLFF. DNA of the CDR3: TGTGCCAGCAGCTTAGGTGGGACAGTCTTCCTTAATGAAAAACTGTTTTTT. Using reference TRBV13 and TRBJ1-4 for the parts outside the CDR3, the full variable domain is AAGVIQSPRHLIKEKRETATLKCYPIPRHDTVYWYQQGPGQDPQFLISFYEKMQSDKGSIPDRFSAQQFSDYHSELNMSSLELGDSALYFCASSLGGTVFLNEKLFFGSGTQLSVL.

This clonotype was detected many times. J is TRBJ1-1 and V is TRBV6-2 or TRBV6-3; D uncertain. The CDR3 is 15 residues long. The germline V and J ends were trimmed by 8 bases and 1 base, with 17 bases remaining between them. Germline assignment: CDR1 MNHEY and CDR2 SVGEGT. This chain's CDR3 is CASGHRPQTNTEAFF. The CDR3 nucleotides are TGTGCCAGCGGGCACAGACCCCAGACGAACACTGAAGCTTTCTTT.

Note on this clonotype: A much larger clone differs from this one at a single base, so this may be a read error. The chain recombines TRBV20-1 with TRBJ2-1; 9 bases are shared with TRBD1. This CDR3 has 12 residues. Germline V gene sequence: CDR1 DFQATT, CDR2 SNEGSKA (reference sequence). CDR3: CSGDREYNDQFF. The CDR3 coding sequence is TGCAGTGGGGACAGGGAATACAATGACCAGTTCTTC.

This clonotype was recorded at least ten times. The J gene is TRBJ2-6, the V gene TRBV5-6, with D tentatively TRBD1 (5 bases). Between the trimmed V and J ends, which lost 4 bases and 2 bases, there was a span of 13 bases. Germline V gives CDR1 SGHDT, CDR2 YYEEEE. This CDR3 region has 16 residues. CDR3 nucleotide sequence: TGTGCCAGCAGCCGTGGCAGGGCGGCTGGGGCCAACGTCCTGACTTTC. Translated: CASSRGRAAGANVLTF.

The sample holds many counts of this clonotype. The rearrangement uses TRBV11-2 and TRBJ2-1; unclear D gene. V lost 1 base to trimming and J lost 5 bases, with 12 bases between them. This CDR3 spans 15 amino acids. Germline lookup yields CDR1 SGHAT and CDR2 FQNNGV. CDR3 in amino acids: CASSLVVTTDNEQFF. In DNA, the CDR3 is TGTGCCAGCAGCTTAGTTGTTACGACCGACAATGAGCAGTTCTTC.

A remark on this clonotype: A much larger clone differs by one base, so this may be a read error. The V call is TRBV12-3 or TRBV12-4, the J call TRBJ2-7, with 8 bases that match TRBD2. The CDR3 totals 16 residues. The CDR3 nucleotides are TGTGCCAACAGTCCCGTGGGGAGCGGGAGCCCCTACGAGCAGTACTTC. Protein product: CANSPVGSGSPYEQYF.

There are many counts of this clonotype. The CDR3 protein is CASSWRQGAYNEQFF. CDR3 DNA: TGCGCCAGCAGTTGGCGGCAGGGTGCCTACAATGAGCAGTTCTTC. This chain uses TRBV5-1 with TRBJ2-1; the D gene is possibly TRBD1 (5 bases). The V gene's germline CDR1 is SGHRS and CDR2 YFSETQ. V was clipped by 5 bases and J by 2 bases, with 14 bases between them. The CDR3 is 15 amino acids.

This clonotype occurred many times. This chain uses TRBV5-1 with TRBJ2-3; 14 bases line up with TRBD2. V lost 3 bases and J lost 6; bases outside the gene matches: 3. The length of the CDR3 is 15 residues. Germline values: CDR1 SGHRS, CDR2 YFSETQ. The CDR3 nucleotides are TGCGCCAGCAGCTGGACTAGCGGGAGGTCGGATACGCAGTATTTT. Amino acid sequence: CASSWTSGRSDTQYF.

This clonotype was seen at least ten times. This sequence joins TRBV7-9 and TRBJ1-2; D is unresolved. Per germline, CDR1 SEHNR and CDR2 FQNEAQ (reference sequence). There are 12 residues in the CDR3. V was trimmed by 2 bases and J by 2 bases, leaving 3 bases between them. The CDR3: CASSLPNYGYTF. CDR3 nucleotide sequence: TGTGCCAGCAGCTTACCGAACTATGGCTACACCTTC.